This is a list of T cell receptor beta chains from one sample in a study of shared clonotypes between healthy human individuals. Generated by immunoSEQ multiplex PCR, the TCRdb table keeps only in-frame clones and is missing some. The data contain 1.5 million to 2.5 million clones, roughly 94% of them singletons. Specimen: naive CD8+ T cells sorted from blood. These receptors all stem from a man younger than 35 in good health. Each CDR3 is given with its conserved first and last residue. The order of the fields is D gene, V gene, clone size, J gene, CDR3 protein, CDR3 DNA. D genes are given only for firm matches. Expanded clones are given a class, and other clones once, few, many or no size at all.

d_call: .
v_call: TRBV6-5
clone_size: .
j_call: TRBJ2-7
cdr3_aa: CASSYSTGYEQYF
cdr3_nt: TGTGCCAGCAGTTACTCGACGGGCTACGAGCAGTACTTC

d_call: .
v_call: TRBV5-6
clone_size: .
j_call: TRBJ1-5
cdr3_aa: CASSSTWGNQPQHF
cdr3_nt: TGTGCCAGCAGCTCTACATGGGGCAATCAGCCCCAGCATTTT

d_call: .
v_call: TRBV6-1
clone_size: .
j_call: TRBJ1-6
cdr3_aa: CASSGSPAGYNSPLHF
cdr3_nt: TGTGCCAGCAGTGGGTCCCCCGCGGGCTATAATTCACCCCTCCACTTT

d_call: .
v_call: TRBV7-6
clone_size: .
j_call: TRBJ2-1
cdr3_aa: CASSLGSINEQFF
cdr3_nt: TGTGCCAGCAGCTTAGGCAGTATAAATGAGCAGTTCTTC

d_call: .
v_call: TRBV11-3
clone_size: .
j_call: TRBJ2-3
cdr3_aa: CASSLLGSTDTQYF
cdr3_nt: TGTGCCAGCAGCTTACTAGGCAGCACAGATACGCAGTATTTT

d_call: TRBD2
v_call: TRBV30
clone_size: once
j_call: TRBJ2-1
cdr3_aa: CAWTVASGSYNEQFF
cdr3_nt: TGTGCCTGGACGGTGGCTAGCGGGAGTTACAATGAGCAGTTCTTC

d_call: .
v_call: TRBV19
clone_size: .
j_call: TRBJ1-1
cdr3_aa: CASSIALSEAFF
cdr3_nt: TGTGCCAGTAGTATAGCCCTGTCTGAAGCTTTCTTT

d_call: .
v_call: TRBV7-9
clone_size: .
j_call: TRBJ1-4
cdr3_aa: CASTPPLGPANEKLFF
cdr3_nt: TGTGCCAGCACCCCACCCCTTGGGCCGGCTAATGAAAAACTGTTTTTT

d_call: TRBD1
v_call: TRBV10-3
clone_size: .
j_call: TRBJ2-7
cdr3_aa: CAIKGATGEEQYF
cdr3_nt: TGTGCCATCAAAGGGGCGACAGGGGAAGAGCAGTACTTC

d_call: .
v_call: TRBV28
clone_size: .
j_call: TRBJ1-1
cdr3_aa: CASSLFGGTTEAFF
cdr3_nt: TGTGCCAGCAGTTTATTCGGGGGGACCACTGAAGCTTTCTTT

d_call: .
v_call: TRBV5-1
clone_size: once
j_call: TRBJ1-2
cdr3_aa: CASSLGGPSSNYGYTF
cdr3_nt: TGCGCCAGCAGCTTGGGGGGACCAAGCTCTAACTATGGCTACACCTTC

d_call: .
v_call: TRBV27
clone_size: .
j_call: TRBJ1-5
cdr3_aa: CASSLVAGANQPQHF
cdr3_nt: TGTGCCAGCAGTTTGGTGGCGGGAGCCAATCAGCCCCAGCATTTT

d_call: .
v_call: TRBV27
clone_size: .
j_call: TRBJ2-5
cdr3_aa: CASRSREAQYF
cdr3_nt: TGTGCCAGCAGATCCCGAGAAGCCCAGTACTTC

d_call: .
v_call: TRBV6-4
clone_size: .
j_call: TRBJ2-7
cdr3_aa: CASSLKEQYF
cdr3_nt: TGTGCCAGCAGTCTGAAGGAGCAGTACTTC

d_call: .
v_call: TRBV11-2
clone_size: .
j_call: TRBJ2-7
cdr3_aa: CASSLGPGYEQYF
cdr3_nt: TGTGCCAGCAGCTTAGGTCCGGGGTACGAGCAGTACTTC

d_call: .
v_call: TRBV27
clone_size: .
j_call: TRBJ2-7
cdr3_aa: CASSLSPSADYEQYF
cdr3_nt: TGTGCCAGCAGTTTAAGTCCCTCCGCTGACTACGAGCAGTACTTC

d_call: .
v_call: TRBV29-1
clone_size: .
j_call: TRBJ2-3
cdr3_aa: CSVEGAGDGTDTQYF
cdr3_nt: TGCAGCGTTGAAGGCGCAGGGGACGGCACAGATACGCAGTATTTT

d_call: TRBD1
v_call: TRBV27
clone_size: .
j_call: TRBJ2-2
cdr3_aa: CASSLYQDRANTGELFF
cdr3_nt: TGTGCCAGCAGTTTATATCAGGACAGGGCGAACACCGGGGAGCTGTTTTTT

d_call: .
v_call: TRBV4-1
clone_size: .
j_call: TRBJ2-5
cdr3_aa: CASSQDMGETQYF
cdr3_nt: TGCGCCAGCAGCCAAGATATGGGAGAGACCCAGTACTTC

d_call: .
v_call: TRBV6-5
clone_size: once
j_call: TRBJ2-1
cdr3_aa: CASSYSRRYNEQFF
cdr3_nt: TGTGCCAGCAGTTACTCAAGACGTTACAATGAGCAGTTCTTC

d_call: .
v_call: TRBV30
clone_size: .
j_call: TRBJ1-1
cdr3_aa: CAWDLKTTEAFF
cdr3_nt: TGTGCCTGGGATCTCAAGACCACTGAAGCTTTCTTT

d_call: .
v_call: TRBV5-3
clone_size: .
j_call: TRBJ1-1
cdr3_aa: CARSCRRNTEAFF
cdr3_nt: TGTGCCAGAAGTTGCCGACGGAACACTGAAGCTTTCTTT

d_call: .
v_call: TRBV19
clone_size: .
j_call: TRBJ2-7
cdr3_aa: CASSIMGSSEQYF
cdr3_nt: TGTGCCAGTAGTATTATGGGCAGCTCGGAGCAGTACTTC

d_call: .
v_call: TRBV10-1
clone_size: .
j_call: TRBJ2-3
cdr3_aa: CASSEGSGTGDTQYF
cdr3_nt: TGCGCCAGCAGTGAAGGTTCCGGGACGGGAGATACGCAGTATTTT

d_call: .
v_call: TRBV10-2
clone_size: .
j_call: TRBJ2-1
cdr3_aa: CASSKGRQLLYNEQFF
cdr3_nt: TGCGCCAGCAGCAAAGGCCGACAGCTACTCTACAATGAGCAGTTCTTC

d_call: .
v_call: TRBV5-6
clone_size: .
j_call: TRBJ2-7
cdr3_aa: CASSLGWGQYEQYF
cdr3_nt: TGTGCCAGCAGCTTGGGGTGGGGGCAGTACGAGCAGTACTTC

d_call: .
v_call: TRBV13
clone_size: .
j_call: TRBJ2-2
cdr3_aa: CASSLRVGELFF
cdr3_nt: TGTGCCAGCAGCTTGCGGGTCGGGGAGCTGTTTTTT

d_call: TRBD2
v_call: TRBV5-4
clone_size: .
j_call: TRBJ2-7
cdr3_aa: CASSFPTSGPSYEQYF
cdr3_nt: TGTGCCAGCAGCTTCCCGACTAGCGGACCCTCGTACGAGCAGTACTTC

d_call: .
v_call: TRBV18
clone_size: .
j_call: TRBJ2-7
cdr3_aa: CASSPRDGGHEQYF
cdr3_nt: TGTGCCAGCTCACCAAGGGACGGGGGGCACGAGCAGTACTTC

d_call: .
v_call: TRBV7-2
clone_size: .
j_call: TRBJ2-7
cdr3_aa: CASSLGAGSHEQYF
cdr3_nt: TGTGCCAGCAGCTTGGGGGCGGGTTCCCACGAGCAGTACTTC

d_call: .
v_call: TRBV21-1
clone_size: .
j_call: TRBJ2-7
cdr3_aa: CASSKDQRDRVIEQYF
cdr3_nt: TGTGCCAGCAGCAAAGATCAGCGGGACAGGGTAATCGAGCAGTACTTC

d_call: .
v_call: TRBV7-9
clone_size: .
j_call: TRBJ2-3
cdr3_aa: CASSLETAKLTDTQYF
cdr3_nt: TGTGCCAGCAGCTTAGAAACAGCAAAGCTCACAGATACGCAGTATTTT

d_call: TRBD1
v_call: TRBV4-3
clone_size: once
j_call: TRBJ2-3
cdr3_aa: CASSLGRDRVTDTQYF
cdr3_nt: TGCGCCAGCAGCCTAGGCCGGGACAGGGTCACAGATACGCAGTATTTT

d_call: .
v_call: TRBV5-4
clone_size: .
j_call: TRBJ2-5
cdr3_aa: CASSLFGAGQETQYF
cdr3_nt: TGTGCCAGCAGCTTGTTCGGCGCGGGACAAGAGACCCAGTACTTC

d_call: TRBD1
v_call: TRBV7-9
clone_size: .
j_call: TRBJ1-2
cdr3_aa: CASSLAGHRGQNGYTF
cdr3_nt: TGTGCCAGCAGCTTAGCAGGGCACAGGGGGCAAAATGGCTACACCTTC

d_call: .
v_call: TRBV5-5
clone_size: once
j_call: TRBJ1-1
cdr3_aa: CASTQPGAPLLGEAFF
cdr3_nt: TGTGCCAGCACACAACCAGGGGCTCCACTTTTAGGGGAAGCTTTCTTT

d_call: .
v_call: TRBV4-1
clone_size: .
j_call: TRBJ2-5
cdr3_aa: CASSQESSTLQETQYF
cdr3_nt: TGCGCCAGCAGCCAAGAGTCTAGCACACTTCAAGAGACCCAGTACTTC

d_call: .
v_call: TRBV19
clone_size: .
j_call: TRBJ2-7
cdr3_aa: CASSPQLRLTYEQYF
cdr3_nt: TGTGCCAGTAGCCCCCAACTTCGCCTTACCTACGAGCAGTACTTC

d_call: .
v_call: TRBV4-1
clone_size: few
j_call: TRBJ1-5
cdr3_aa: CASSQGHLQPQHF
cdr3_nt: TGCGCCAGCAGCCAAGGTCACCTGCAGCCCCAGCATTTT

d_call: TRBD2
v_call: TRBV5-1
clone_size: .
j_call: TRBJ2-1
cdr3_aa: CASKGTREFF
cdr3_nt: TGCGCCAGCAAAGGGACTAGAGAGTTCTTC

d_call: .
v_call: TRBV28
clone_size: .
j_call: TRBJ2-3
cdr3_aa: CASSFTSGAGSTDTQYF
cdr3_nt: TGTGCCAGCAGTTTCACGTCGGGGGCAGGTAGCACAGATACGCAGTATTTT

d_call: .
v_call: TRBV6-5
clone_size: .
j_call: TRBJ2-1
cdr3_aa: CASSFVGPSYNEQFF
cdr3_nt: TGTGCCAGCAGTTTTGTGGGTCCTTCCTACAATGAGCAGTTCTTC

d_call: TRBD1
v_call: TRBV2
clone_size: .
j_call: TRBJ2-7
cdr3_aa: CASSAGQGEKMGYEQYF
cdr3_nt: TGTGCCAGCAGTGCGGGGCAGGGGGAAAAAATGGGCTACGAGCAGTACTTC

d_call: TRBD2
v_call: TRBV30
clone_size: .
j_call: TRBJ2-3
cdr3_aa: CAWSETSGTDTQYF
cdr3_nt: TGTGCCTGGAGCGAGACTAGCGGCACAGATACGCAGTATTTT

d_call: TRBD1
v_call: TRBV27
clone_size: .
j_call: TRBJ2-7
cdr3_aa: CASSLSGQGAYEQYF
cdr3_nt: TGTGCCAGCAGTTTATCCGGACAGGGGGCTTACGAGCAGTACTTC

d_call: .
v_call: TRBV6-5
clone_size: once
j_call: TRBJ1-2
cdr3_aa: CASSTGSLYGYTF
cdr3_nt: TGTGCCAGCAGTACCGGATCCCTTTATGGCTACACCTTC

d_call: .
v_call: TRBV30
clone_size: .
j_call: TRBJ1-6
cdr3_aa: CAWSLGQDRSPLHF
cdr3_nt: TGTGCCTGGAGTTTGGGGCAGGACCGCTCACCCCTCCACTTT

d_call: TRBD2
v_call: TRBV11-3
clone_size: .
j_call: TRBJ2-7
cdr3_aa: CASSLHSGSSSYEQYF
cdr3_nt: TGTGCCAGCAGCTTACATAGCGGGAGTAGCTCCTACGAGCAGTACTTC

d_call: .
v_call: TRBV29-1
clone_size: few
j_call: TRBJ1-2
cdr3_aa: CSVEVGVYGYTF
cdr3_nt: TGCAGCGTTGAAGTCGGGGTCTATGGCTACACCTTC

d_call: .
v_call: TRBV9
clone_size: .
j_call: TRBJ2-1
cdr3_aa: CASSLSHEQFF
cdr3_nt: TGTGCCAGCAGCCTTAGCCATGAGCAGTTCTTC

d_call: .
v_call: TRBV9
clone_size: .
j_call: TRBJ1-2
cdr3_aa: CASSETRGPRGYTF
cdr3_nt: TGTGCCAGCAGCGAGACCCGGGGCCCGAGAGGCTACACCTTC

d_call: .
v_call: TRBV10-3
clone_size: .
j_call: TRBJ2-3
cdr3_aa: CAISREGATDTQYF
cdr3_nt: TGTGCCATCAGTCGGGAGGGGGCCACAGATACGCAGTATTTT

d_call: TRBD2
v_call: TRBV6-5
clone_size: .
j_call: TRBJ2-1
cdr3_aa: CASSSGGNEQFF
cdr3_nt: TGTGCCAGCAGTTCGGGGGGCAATGAGCAGTTCTTC

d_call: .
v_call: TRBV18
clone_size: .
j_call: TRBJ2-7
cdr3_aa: CASSPNGGISLGASYEQYF
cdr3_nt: TGTGCCAGCTCACCTAACGGTGGTATCTCTCTAGGTGCGTCCTACGAGCAGTACTTC

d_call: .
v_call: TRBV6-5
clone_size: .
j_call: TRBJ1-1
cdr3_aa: CASQNGGAFF
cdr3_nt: TGTGCCAGCCAAAACGGTGGAGCTTTCTTT

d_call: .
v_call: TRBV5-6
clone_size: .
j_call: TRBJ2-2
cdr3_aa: CASSPGDGGPGELFF
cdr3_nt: TGTGCCAGCAGCCCCGGAGACGGGGGACCCGGGGAGCTGTTTTTT

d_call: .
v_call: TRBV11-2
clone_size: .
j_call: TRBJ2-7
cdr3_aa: CASSLDRGEQYF
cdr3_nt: TGTGCCAGCAGCTTAGACAGAGGCGAGCAGTACTTC

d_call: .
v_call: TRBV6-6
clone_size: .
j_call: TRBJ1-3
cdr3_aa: CASLSGNTIYF
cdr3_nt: TGTGCCAGCTTATCCGGAAACACCATATATTTT

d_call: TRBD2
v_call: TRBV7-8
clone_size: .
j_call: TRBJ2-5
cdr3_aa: CASSLWAGGIEETQYF
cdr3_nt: TGTGCCAGCAGCTTATGGGCGGGAGGGATAGAAGAGACCCAGTACTTC